The 5 T cell receptor beta chains listed next were all sequenced from one sample in a study of shared clonotypes between healthy human individuals. The repertoire was sequenced with immunoSEQ multiplex PCR; TCRdb's copy has only in-frame clones and lacks some. The sample includes fewer than 2.5 million clones, roughly 93% seen only once; the top ten take 0.35% to 0.45%. The material sequenced was naive CD4+ T cells from PBMCs. Described subset: CD45RA+ positively selected. Receptors were obtained from a man between 18 and 35 years old in good health. Some clones in this sample may be carry-over from other donors' samples.

V gene TRBV5-6 combines with J gene TRBJ2-5; D unclear. Germline CDR1 and CDR2: SGHDT and YYEEEE. Trimming took off 0 bases at V and 2 bases at J, with 11 bases between the two ends. This CDR3 is 15 amino acids long. CDR3 bases: TGTGCCAGCAGCTTGGTGGCCAGAAGACAAGAGACCCAGTACTTC. Protein: CASSLVARRQETQYF. Based on the CDR3 plus reference TRBV5-6 and TRBJ2-5, the full variable domain is DAGVTQSPTHLIKTRGQQVTLRCSPKSGHDTVSWYQQALGQGPQFIFQYYEEEERQRGNFPDRFSGHQFPNYSSELNVNALLLGDSALYLCASSLVARRQETQYFGPGTRLLVL.

This sequence joins TRBV7-9 and TRBJ2-7; 7 bases align to TRBD1. The germline gives CDR1 SEHNR, CDR2 FQNEAQ (reference sequence). This CDR3 region has 17 residues. Losses at the gene ends were 5 bases for V and 3 bases for J; bases not matched to a gene: 16. CDR3 amino acids: CASSPRDSRDTHYEQYF. DNA for the CDR3: TGTGCCAGCAGCCCTAGGGACAGCCGGGACACACACTACGAGCAGTACTTC.

This chain links TRBV5-1 with TRBJ2-7, with D unclear. Deletions cut 3 bases from V and 3 bases from J, with 22 bases between. CDR1 is SGHRS and CDR2 is YFSETQ in the germline V gene. There are 17 residues in the CDR3. The CDR3: CASSSLATGRVGYEQYF. The DNA of the CDR3 is TGCGCCAGCAGCTCGTTGGCCACTGGGCGTGTAGGCTACGAGCAGTACTTC.

The chain links TRBV5-1 to TRBJ1-2; 8 bases align to TRBD1. The ends lost 4 bases at V and 4 bases at J; junction bases unmatched: 9. The germline CDR1 and CDR2 sequences are SGHRS and YFSETQ. The length of the CDR3 is 15 residues. CDR3 DNA sequence: TGCGCCAGCAGCATCCAAGGGACAGGTCCCTATGGCTACACCTTC. Protein sequence: CASSIQGTGPYGYTF.

The gene calls are TRBV6-5 and TRBJ2-3, with 11 bases fitting TRBD2. The CDR3 is 15 amino acids. The germline gives CDR1 MNHEY, CDR2 SVGAGI. The trim removed 3 bases at V and 4 bases at J, leaving 3 bases unmatched. This CDR3 is CASSYSGRAPDTQYF. CDR3 coding DNA: TGTGCCAGCAGTTATAGCGGGAGGGCCCCAGATACGCAGTATTTT.